These T cell receptor beta chains were read from a single sample in a study of blood T cell repertoires in COVID-19. The data were produced by immunoSEQ multiplex PCR, yet TCRdb's version contains in-frame clones alone and is incomplete. The sample has about 370,000 clones; around 87% are singletons. The sequencing input was peripheral blood. These receptors originate from a woman in her 30s with COVID-19, enrolled during active disease. Both conserved end residues are trimmed from each CDR3. The order of the fields is V gene, J gene, CDR3 protein.

V: TRBV7-3; J: TRBJ2-2; CDR3: ASSLPTFGEKGFTGELF
V: TRBV28; J: TRBJ2-5; CDR3: ASSPVAGGGETQY
V: TRBV18; J: TRBJ2-5; CDR3: ASSPGPGGETQY
V: TRBV6-5; J: TRBJ1-1; CDR3: ASSNTGGEGTEAF
V: TRBV28; J: TRBJ1-5; CDR3: ASSFEAGARPQH
V: TRBV21-1; J: TRBJ2-2; CDR3: ASSPYRTSGSRDTGELF
V: TRBV6-5; J: TRBJ1-6; CDR3: ASSRTGADNSPLH
V: TRBV28; J: TRBJ2-2; CDR3: ASSSRRLGGGRTGELF
V: TRBV29-1; J: TRBJ2-2; CDR3: SVVLAGNTGELF
V: TRBV30; J: TRBJ2-7; CDR3: ACHLTAYEQY
V: TRBV6-5; J: TRBJ2-3; CDR3: ASRSSTDTQY
V: TRBV20-1; J: TRBJ2-7; CDR3: SASQEAVQY
V: TRBV6-5; J: TRBJ2-3; CDR3: ASSRRPTDTQY
V: TRBV30; J: TRBJ1-1; CDR3: AANLNTEAF
V: TRBV4-1; J: TRBJ1-5; CDR3: ASSQVRTGILNQPQH
V: TRBV6-5; J: TRBJ2-4; CDR3: ASSGGDIQY
V: TRBV5-6; J: TRBJ2-7; CDR3: ASSFRGPLYEQY
V: TRBV28; J: TRBJ1-1; CDR3: ASSLWQALNTEAF
V: TRBV7-3; J: TRBJ2-5; CDR3: ASSGGARETQY
V: TRBV19; J: TRBJ1-3; CDR3: ASSLSRQTGNTIY
V: TRBV5-1; J: TRBJ2-3; CDR3: ASSSTSGRDPGTQY
V: TRBV28; J: TRBJ1-2; CDR3: ASSFLDRGSYGYT
V: TRBV9; J: TRBJ2-7; CDR3: ASSSGGSYEQY
V: TRBV9; J: TRBJ2-3; CDR3: ASSVTSSLTDTQY
V: TRBV21-1; J: TRBJ1-5; CDR3: ASTREGGPRINQPQH
V: TRBV5-1; J: TRBJ2-2; CDR3: ASTPGWAGGTLNTGELF
V: TRBV4-1; J: TRBJ1-3; CDR3: ASSQRERPGNTIY
V: TRBV20-1; J: TRBJ2-1; CDR3: SAIRGNEQF
V: TRBV2; J: TRBJ2-7; CDR3: ASQDRAGLYEQY
V: TRBV15; J: TRBJ2-5; CDR3: ATSLSGTAEETQY
V: TRBV4-1; J: TRBJ1-2; CDR3: ASSHQGVAGYGYT
V: TRBV6-5; J: TRBJ1-3; CDR3: ASSSTVASRNTIY
V: TRBV4-3; J: TRBJ2-7; CDR3: ASSPGTGGYEQY
V: TRBV10-1; J: TRBJ2-7; CDR3: ASSSPSEREAYEQY
V: TRBV7-9; J: TRBJ1-6; CDR3: ASSQPGDHYNSPLH
V: TRBV6-1; J: TRBJ1-1; CDR3: ASSELRVTEAF
V: TRBV6-5; J: TRBJ1-5; CDR3: ASRAVSNQPQH
V: TRBV11-1; J: TRBJ2-6; CDR3: ASSPSPSGANVLT
V: TRBV11-1; J: TRBJ1-1; CDR3: ASSRGQGSNTEAF
V: TRBV12-3/TRBV12-4; J: TRBJ2-7; CDR3: ASSLKAAYEQY
V: TRBV11-2; J: TRBJ2-2; CDR3: ASSPYEGSGELF
V: TRBV2; J: TRBJ2-1; CDR3: ASSLTGLAGPEQF
V: TRBV6-6; J: TRBJ1-4; CDR3: ASSYSFQGAWLF
V: TRBV5-4; J: TRBJ2-1; CDR3: ASSPTAGTANEQF
V: TRBV4-1; J: TRBJ2-7; CDR3: ASSQDETRTYEQY
V: TRBV27; J: TRBJ2-1; CDR3: ASSLSAPQVQF
V: TRBV18; J: TRBJ2-3; CDR3: ASSPPIQPDTQY
V: TRBV10-3; J: TRBJ1-1; CDR3: AISELQMNTEAF
V: TRBV2; J: TRBJ2-1; CDR3: ASIVLAGGNEQF
V: TRBV2; J: TRBJ2-7; CDR3: AYRDRVYEQY
V: TRBV7-9; J: TRBJ1-3; CDR3: ASSLAGRGSGNTIY
V: TRBV4-2; J: TRBJ2-1; CDR3: ASSQPKVTGGIGEQF
V: TRBV6-5; J: TRBJ2-2; CDR3: ASTTLAAGELF
V: TRBV18; J: TRBJ1-1; CDR3: ASSPSGNTEAF
V: TRBV29-1; J: TRBJ2-7; CDR3: SVELLAGGPGEQY
V: TRBV6-2/TRBV6-3; J: TRBJ2-5; CDR3: ASSYGGGVETQY
V: TRBV5-1; J: TRBJ1-1; CDR3: ASSPTGWGTEAF
V: TRBV4-3; J: TRBJ1-2; CDR3: ASSQEWDKGANYGYT
V: TRBV7-9; J: TRBJ2-5; CDR3: ASSFSPGRGAGETQY
V: TRBV5-1; J: TRBJ2-7; CDR3: ASSPRLGTGVTYEQY